The clone carrying this TCR beta chain was seen a single time. This record comes from a study of blood T cell repertoires in COVID-19. Study as a whole: Collection of acute and convalescent COVID-19 samples took place in the United States, Italy and Spain. PBMCs, B-cell-depleted T cells, or T cells were the source of the cDNA or gDNA that made up the material.

CDR3 length: 16 amino acids. Losses at the gene ends were 5 bases for V and 5 bases for J; bases not matched to a gene: 13. Germline V gives CDR1 SGHDN, CDR2 FVKESK. Assay: immunoSEQ multiplex PCR; the TCRdb copy retains only in-frame clones and omits some. The table includes some 73,000 clones, roughly 86% detected once. This rearrangement joins TRBV14 to TRBJ1-2; 8 nucleotides align to TRBD1. The source is a woman aged 55-70 years with acute or convalescent COVID-19. The specimen sequenced was peripheral blood. As DNA, the CDR3 is TGTGCCAGCAGCGGAACCGCGGCAGGGGGCCCTTATGGCTACACCTTC. It codes for CASSGTAAGGPYGYTF.